This entry is about one T cell receptor beta chain. Its target is unknown. The treatment: roughly ten-day PBMC culture with coronavirus spike peptide pools or control peptides (ViraFEST assay). The sample originates from a study of vaccination and CD4 T cells after COVID-19. The germline CDR1 and CDR2 sequences are DFQATT and SNEGSKA (reference sequence). The CDR3 runs to 17 residues. Trimming removed 4 bases from V and 3 bases from J, with 25 bases in between. The Oncomine TCR Beta short-read assay was applied to DNA of cultured CD4+ T cells. It was cultured CD4+ T cells from which genomic DNA was extracted. TCRdb reprocessed the PCR reads via MiXCR and lists one record per CDR3 protein. The sample holds about 16,000 distinct CDR3 sequences, about 46% seen once.

This clonotype originated in a human donor who had recovered from COVID-19. The chain links TRBV20-1 to TRBJ2-7; D is perhaps TRBD1 (7 bases). Sequenced: CD4+ T cells from blood, cultured in vitro. The CDR3 DNA is TGCAGTGCTACAGATAGGACAGGATGGGGGAGGAACTACGAGCAGTACTTC. Encoded protein: CSATDRTGWGRNYEQYF.